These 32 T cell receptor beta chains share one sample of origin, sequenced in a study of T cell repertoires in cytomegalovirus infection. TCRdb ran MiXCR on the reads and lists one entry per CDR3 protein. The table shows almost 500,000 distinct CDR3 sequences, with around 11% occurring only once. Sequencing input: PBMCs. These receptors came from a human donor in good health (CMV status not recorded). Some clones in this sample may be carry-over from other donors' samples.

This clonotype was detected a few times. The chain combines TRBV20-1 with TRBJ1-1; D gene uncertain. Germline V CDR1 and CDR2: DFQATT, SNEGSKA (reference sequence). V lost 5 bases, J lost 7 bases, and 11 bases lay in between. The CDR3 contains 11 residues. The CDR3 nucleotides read TGCAGTGCTGGCCGGGCAGGTGAAGCTTTCTTT. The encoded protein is CSAGRAGEAFF.

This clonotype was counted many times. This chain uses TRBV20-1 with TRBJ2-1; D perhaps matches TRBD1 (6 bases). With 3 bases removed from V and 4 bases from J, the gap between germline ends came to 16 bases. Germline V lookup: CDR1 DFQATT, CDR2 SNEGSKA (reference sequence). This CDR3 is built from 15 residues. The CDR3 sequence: CSASNEAGAYNEQFF. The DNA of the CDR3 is TGCAGTGCTAGTAACGAGGCAGGGGCGTACAATGAGCAGTTCTTC.

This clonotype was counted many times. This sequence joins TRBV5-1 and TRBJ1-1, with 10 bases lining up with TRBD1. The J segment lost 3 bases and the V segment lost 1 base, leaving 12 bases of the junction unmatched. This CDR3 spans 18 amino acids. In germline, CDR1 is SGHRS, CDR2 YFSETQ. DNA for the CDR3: TGCGCCAGCAGCTTGCGGCCGGAGACAGGGGGCGCGGACACTGAAGCTTTCTTT. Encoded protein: CASSLRPETGGADTEAFF.

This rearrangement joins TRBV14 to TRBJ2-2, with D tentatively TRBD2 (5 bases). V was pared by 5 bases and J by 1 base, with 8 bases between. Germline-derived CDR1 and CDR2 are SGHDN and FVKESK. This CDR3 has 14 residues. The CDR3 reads CASSDYKNTGELFF. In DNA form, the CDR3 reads TGTGCCAGCAGCGACTACAAGAACACCGGGGAGCTGTTTTTT.

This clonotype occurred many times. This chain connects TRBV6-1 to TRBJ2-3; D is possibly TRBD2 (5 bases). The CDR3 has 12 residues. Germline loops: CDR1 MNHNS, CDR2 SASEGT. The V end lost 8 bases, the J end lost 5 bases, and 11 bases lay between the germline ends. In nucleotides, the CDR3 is TGTGCCAGCGGCCCCGGGATAGATACGCAGTATTTT. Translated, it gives CASGPGIDTQYF.

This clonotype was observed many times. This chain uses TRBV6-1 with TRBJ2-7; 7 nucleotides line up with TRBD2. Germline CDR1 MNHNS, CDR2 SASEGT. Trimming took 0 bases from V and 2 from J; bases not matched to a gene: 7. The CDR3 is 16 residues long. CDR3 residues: CASSEAGGVGTYEQYF. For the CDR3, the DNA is TGTGCCAGCAGTGAAGCGGGGGGGGTCGGAACCTACGAGCAGTACTTC.

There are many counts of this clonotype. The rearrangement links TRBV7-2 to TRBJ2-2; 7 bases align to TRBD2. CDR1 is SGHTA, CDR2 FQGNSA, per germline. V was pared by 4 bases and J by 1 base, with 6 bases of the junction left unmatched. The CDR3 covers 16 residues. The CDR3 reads CASSSHWGGNTGELFF. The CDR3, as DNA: TGTGCCAGCAGCTCACATTGGGGGGGGAACACCGGGGAGCTGTTTTTT.

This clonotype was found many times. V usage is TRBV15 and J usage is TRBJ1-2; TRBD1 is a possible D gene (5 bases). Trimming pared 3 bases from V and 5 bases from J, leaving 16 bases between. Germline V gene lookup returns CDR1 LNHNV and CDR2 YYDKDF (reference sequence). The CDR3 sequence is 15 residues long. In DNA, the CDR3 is TGTGCCACCAGCAGCCCTTCGACAGACACGTATGGCTACACCTTC. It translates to CATSSPSTDTYGYTF.

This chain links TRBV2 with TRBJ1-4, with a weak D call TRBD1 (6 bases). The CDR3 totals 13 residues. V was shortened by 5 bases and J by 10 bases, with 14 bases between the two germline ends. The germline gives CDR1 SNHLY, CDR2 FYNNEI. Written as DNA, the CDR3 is TGTGCCAGCAGTTGGGGGGCAGAGGGAAAACTGTTTTTT. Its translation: CASSWGAEGKLFF.

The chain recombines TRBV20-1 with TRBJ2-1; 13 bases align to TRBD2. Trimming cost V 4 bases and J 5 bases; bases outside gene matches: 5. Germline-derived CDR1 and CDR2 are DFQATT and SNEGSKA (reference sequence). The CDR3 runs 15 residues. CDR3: CSATGTSGADNEQFF. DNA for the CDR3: TGCAGTGCTACGGGGACTAGCGGGGCAGACAATGAGCAGTTCTTC.

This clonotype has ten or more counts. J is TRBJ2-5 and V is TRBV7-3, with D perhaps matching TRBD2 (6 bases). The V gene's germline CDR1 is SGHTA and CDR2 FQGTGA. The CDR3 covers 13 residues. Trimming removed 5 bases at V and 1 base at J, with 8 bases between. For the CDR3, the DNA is TGTGCCAGCAGCAACGGGGGCCAAGAGACCCAGTACTTC. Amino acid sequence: CASSNGGQETQYF.

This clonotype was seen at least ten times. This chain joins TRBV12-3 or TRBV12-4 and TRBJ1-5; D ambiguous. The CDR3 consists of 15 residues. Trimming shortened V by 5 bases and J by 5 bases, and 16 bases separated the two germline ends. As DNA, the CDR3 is TGTGCCAGCAGTCCTCAAGCGACGAGGGATCAGCCCCAGCATTTT. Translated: CASSPQATRDQPQHF.

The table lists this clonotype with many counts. CDR3 nucleotides: TGTGCCAGCAGCCATGCCCACACCATATATTTT. Translated: CASSHAHTIYF. The chain joins TRBV7-2 to TRBJ1-3; D gene unclear. The CDR3 is made up of 11 amino acids. Germline V lookup: CDR1 SGHTA, CDR2 FQGNSA. V was shortened by 5 bases and J by 8 bases, with 7 bases between the two germline ends.

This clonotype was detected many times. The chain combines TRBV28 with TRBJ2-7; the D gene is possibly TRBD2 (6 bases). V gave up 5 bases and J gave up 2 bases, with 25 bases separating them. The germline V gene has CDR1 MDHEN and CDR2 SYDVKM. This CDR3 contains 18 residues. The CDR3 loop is CASSPPIPRISGTYEQYF. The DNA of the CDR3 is TGTGCCAGCAGTCCTCCCATTCCCCGGATTAGCGGTACCTACGAGCAGTACTTC.

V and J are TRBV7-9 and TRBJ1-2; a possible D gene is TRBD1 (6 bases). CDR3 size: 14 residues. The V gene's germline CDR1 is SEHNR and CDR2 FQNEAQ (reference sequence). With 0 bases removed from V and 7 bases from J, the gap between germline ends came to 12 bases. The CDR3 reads CASSLAGTTVGYTF. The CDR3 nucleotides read TGTGCCAGCAGCTTAGCAGGGACAACTGTTGGCTACACCTTC.

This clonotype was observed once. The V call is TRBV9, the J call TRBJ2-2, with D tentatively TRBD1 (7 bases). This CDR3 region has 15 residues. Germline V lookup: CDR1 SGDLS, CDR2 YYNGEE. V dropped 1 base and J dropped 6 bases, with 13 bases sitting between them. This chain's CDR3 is CASSVWQGGAGELFF. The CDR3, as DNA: TGTGCCAGCAGCGTATGGCAGGGGGGAGCCGGGGAGCTGTTTTTT.

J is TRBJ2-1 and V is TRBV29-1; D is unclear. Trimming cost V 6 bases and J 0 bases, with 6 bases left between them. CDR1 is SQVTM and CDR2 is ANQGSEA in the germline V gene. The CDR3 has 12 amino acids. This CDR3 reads CSVPISYNEQFF. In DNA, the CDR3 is TGCAGCGTCCCCATCTCCTACAATGAGCAGTTCTTC.

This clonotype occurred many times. The chain's CDR3 is CASSWRQGADTQYF. The CDR3 DNA reads TGTGCCAGCAGCTGGCGACAGGGGGCAGATACGCAGTATTTT. V usage is TRBV11-2 and J usage is TRBJ2-3; 9 bases are shared with TRBD1. Germline CDR1 reads SGHAT; CDR2 reads FQNNGV. CDR3 length: 14 residues. The trim removed 4 bases at V and 4 bases at J, leaving 3 bases unmatched.

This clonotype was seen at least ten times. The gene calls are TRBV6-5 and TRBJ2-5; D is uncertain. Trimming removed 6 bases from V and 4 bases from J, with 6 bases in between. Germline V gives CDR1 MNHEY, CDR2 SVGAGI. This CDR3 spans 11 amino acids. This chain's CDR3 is CASRVRETQYF. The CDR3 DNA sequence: TGTGCCAGCAGAGTGAGAGAGACCCAGTACTTC.

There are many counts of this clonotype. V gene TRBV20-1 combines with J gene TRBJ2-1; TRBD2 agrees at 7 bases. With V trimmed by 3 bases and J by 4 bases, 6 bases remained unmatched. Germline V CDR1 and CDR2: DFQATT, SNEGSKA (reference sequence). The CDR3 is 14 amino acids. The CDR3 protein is CSASSAGRYNEQFF. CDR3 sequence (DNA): TGCAGTGCTAGTTCAGCGGGGAGGTACAATGAGCAGTTCTTC.

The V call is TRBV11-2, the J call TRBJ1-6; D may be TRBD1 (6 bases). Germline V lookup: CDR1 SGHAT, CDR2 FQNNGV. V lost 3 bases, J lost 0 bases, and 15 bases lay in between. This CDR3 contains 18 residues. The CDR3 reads CASSFGVRGSSYNSPLHF. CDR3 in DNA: TGTGCCAGCAGCTTTGGGGTCAGGGGAAGCTCCTATAATTCACCCCTCCACTTT.

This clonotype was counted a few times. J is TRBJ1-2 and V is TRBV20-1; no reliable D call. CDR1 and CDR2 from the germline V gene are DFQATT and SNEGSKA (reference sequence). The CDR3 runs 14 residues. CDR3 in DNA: TGCAGGGTCCTCCCGACGGATTCTAACTATGGCTACACCTTC. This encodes CRVLPTDSNYGYTF.

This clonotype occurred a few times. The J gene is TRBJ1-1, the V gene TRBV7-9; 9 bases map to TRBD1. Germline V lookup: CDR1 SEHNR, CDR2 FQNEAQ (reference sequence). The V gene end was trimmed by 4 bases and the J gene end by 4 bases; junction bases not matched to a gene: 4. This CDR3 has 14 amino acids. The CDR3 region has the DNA TGTGCCAGCAGCTGGGACAGGGTAATCACTGAAGCTTTCTTT. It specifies CASSWDRVITEAFF.

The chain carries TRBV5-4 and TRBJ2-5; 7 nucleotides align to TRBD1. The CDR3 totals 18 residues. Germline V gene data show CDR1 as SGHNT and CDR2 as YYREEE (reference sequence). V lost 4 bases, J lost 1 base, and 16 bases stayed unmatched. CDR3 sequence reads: CASSPPGTAASIQETQYF. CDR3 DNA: TGTGCCAGCAGCCCGCCCGGGACAGCCGCTAGTATCCAAGAGACCCAGTACTTC. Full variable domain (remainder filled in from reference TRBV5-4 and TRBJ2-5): ETGVTQSPTHLIKTRGQQVTLRCSSQSGHNTVSWYQQALGQGPQFIFQYYREEENGRGNFPPRFSGLQFPNYSSELNVNALELDDSALYLCASSPPGTAASIQETQYFGPGTRLLVL.

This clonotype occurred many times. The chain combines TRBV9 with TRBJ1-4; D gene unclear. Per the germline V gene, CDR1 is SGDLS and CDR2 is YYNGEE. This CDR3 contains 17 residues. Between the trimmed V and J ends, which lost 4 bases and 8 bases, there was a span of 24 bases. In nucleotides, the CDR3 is TGTGCCAGCAGCCCCTACGGTCTGACCTCCGCGGGGGAAAAACTGTTTTTT. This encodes CASSPYGLTSAGEKLFF.

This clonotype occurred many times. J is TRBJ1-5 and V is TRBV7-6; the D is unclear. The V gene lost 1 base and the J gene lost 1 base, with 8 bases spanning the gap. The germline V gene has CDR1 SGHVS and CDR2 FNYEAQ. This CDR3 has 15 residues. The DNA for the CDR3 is TGTGCCAGCAGCTTAGGAGAGAGCAGCAATCAGCCCCAGCATTTT. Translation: CASSLGESSNQPQHF.

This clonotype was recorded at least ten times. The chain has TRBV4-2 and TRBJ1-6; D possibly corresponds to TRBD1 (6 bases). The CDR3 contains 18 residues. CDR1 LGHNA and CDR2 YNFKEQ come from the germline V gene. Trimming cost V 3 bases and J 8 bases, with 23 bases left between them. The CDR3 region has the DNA TGTGCCAGCAGCCACGGGGGCCTAAGGGCTTTAGGAGATTCACCCCTCCACTTT. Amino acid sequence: CASSHGGLRALGDSPLHF.

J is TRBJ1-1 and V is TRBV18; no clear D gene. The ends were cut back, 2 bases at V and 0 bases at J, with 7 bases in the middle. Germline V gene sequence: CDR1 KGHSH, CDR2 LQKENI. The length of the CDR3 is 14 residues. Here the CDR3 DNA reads TGTGCCAGCTCACCAACCCTACTGAACACTGAAGCTTTCTTT. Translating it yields CASSPTLLNTEAFF.

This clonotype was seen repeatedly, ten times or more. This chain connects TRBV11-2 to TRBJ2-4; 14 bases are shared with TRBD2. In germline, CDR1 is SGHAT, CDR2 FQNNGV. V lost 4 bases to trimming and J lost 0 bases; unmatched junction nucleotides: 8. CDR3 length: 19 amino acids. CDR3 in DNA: TGTGCCAGCAGCTCCATTCCGACTAGCGGGAGGGTAGCCAAAAACATTCAGTACTTC. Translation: CASSSIPTSGRVAKNIQYF.

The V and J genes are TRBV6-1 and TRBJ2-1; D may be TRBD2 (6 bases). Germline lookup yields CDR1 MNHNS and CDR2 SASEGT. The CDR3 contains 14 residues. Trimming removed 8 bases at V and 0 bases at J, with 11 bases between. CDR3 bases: TGTGCCAGCCCGGGGGAGAGCTCCTACAATGAGCAGTTCTTC. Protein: CASPGESSYNEQFF.

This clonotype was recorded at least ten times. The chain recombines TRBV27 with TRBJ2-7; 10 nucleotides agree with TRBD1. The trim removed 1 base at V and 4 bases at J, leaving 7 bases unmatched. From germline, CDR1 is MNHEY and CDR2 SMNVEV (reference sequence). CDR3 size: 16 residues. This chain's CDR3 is CASSLFRDRGLYEQYF. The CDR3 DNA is TGTGCCAGCAGTTTATTTCGGGACAGGGGATTGTACGAGCAGTACTTC.

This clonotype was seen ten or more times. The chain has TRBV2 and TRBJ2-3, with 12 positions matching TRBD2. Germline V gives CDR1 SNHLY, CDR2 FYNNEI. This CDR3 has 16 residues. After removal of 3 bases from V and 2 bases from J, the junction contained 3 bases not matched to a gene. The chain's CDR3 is CASSETSGGLTDTQYF. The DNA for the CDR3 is TGTGCCAGCAGTGAGACTAGCGGGGGACTCACAGATACGCAGTATTTT.